This T cell receptor (beta chain) was sequenced during a study of cytomegalovirus exposure and HLA in healthy donors (dated by TCRdb to the late 2010s). Background for the entire study: According to an earlier analysis of 450 to 650 of the donors, about 190 million T cells yielded 117 million unique TCR beta sequences and around 280 Gb of sequence data. About 310 gigabases of sequencing data and 70 million to 100 million unique TCR sequences were included in an early release covering under 650 HLA-typed donors. Of the approximately 400 genotyped donors, about 84% fell in the genetic ancestry cluster associated with self-reported Caucasian donors. The study aimed to test whether cataloging public T cell receptors could reveal signatures of past pathogen exposure. The study profiled the T cell repertoires of under 850 subjects by immunosequencing and related them to cytomegalovirus serostatus. A separate validation cohort of roughly 120 different subjects was used in addition to the roughly 620-subject first cohort. The study combined high-throughput TCR immunosequencing, statistical association of individual TCRs with disease status, and machine learning to predict cytomegalovirus infection status. A later analysis re-analyzed previously published TCR beta repertoires from approximately 700 donors and added high-resolution HLA genotyping to study TCR occurrence patterns. Rather than using new phenotypic data, the later analysis identified candidate immune exposures from TCR beta sequences and from how often those sequences occurred across donors. In an earlier analysis of roughly 600 of the donors, high-throughput TCR beta sequencing was used to judge whether each TCR beta V gene segment behaved as functional or pseudogenic. Donor age, sex, ethnicity and CMV serostatus were compiled together with the repertoire data. In a later genetic analysis, genome-wide SNP genotypes for 398 of the 666 donors were used, and that subset was treated as a discovery cohort. All discovery cohort repertoires had been generated on a single sequencing platform. HLA typing covered class I and class II loci at four-digit resolution. Typing coverage differed by locus: A, B, C, DRB1 and DQB1 were typed in about 620-630 donors, DQA1 in about 560, DPA1 in around 580, and DPB1 in 400 to 480. About five DR-DQ haplotypes were treated as single units for association and clustering because of strong linkage in the cohort. Among about 370 genotyped donors of the cohort, an average of about 240,000 unique TCR beta nucleotide sequences was sequenced per donor, of which 15% to 20% were non-productive.

Broad study findings and their caveats: In a later analysis, TCR association rates were found to vary across HLA loci, with the most associated TCRs seen for DRB1 alleles and the fewest for HLA-C alleles. An earlier analysis of around 540 of the donors showed that most TCR beta V segments appeared in productive rearrangements either about 90% or about 30% of the time, which broadly matched IMGT annotations. Immune exposure information for the cohort was limited to CMV serostatus. A further reported finding was that TCR beta sequences accurately predicted the HLA-A and HLA-B alleles for most subjects in the first cohort. It was suggested by the authors that the approach could potentially be generalized to other disease states and immunological phenotypes. In vitro tests confirmed that a few of the cytomegalovirus-associated TCR beta chains recognize cytomegalovirus antigens. Only TCR beta chains were sequenced in this cohort, and the absence of alpha or paired-chain data limited detectable features. Most TCR sequences were seen in very few donors, while some public TCRs were found in many individuals. A cluster of highly shared sequence variants was judged likely to represent a technical artifact of the sequencing pipeline. Linkage disequilibrium might explain the correlated functional status among segregating V segments, but an unknown experimental factor could not be ruled out. HLA typing was unavailable for some donors at each locus, so association tests used only the typed subset. The presence/absence analyses assumed that sequencing depth was roughly uniform across donors, and that assumption may not be true. Compared with the approximately 600-donor mean, donors in an Asian-associated ancestry cluster had fewer N-insertions in productive TCRs, according to a later genetic analysis. The classifier was reported to diagnose cytomegalovirus status with high specificity and sensitivity in both the original cohort and the validation cohort. In a later analysis, most CMV-associated TCR beta chains were found to appear HLA-restricted, with HLA associations seemingly driven largely by CMV exposure. At a false discovery rate of 0.05, a later analysis linked some 18,000 TCR beta sequences to specific HLA alleles. Approximately 18 rarely observed V segments, including chromosome 9 orphons, were excluded from the earlier analysis of several hundred of the donors because counts were too low. An association between a missense DCLRE1C variant and V-gene and J-gene trimming of TCR beta chains was found in a later genetic analysis and replicated in an independent cohort. Some IMGT-functional V segments, including TRBV6-2 and TRBV6-3, could not be told apart with the 87-base-pair reads, so those segments were excluded. Compared with equally common non-associated chains, HLA-associated TCR beta chains in a later analysis were more clonally expanded and had lower generation probabilities. According to a later analysis, parvovirus B19, influenza, CMV and Epstein-Barr virus appeared linked to several top co-occurrence clusters. When HLA alleles, especially DR and DQ, strongly co-occurred, attributing TCR associations to individual alleles was difficult. The study gave a list of about 170 TCR beta chains associated with cytomegalovirus.

Library preparation employed the immunoSEQ multiplex PCR assay. The multiplex PCR relied on a mix of 60 forward primers for TCR Vbeta segments and 13 reverse primers for TCR Jbeta segments. The CDR3 region of rearranged TCR beta genes was amplified from genomic DNA by a multiplex PCR assay. The Illumina HiSeq System was used to sequence the amplified TCR beta libraries as 87-base-pair reads. The authors' pipeline ran thus. A later analysis tallied 75 million to 95 million unique TCR beta chains across the approximately 670 repertoires, and approximately 12 million of those chains were shared by two or more donors. Raw reads were error-corrected and collapsed into unique sequences with a nearest-neighbor algorithm that merged closely related sequences to remove PCR and sequencing errors. To assign V, D and J gene segments, CDR3 sequences were aligned to IMGT reference sequences. For a sequence to be retained, a match of at least six nucleotides was required to both a V gene segment and a J gene segment. Rearrangements were called productive when the CDR3 lacked stop codons and stayed in frame with V and J; all others were non-productive. CDR3 was defined by IMGT convention, running from the second conserved V-encoded cysteine to the conserved J-encoded phenylalanine. The earlier analysis of 550 to 650 of the donors excluded any sequence lacking an unambiguous match to a single V gene segment. An earlier analysis of approximately 590 of the donors called V segments functional above 56.7% productive rearrangements and segregating when the between-donor standard deviation exceeded 5%. A statistical classification framework was built to diagnose cytomegalovirus status from the catalog of TCR beta chain sequences. V and J gene assignment, in a later analysis, came from comparing TCR nucleotide sequences with IMGT/GENE-DB human TR gene sequences. In a later analysis, CDR3 sequences and most-parsimonious VDJ recombination scenarios were assigned using the TCRdist pipeline. In a later analysis, each TCR beta chain was defined by its CDR3 amino acid sequence together with its V-gene family, and reads lacking a unique V-gene family were excluded. To address suspected cross-contamination and a sequencing artifact, a later analysis removed a few hundred highly shared, low-generation-probability nucleotide sequences. In a later analysis, a clonal expansion index was calculated for each public chain from normalized within-repertoire ranks of inferred template counts. In a later analysis, generation probabilities were computed using a VDJ recombination model fitted to out-of-frame rearrangements, and the results were checked against IGoR. In a later analysis, TCR-TCR, TCR-HLA and TCR-CMV co-occurrence was scored with hypergeometric tests, and a repertoire-size bias correction was applied to TCR pairs. In a later analysis, false discovery rates were estimated by permuting HLA or CMV assignments 20 times. In a later analysis, co-occurring TCRs were grouped using DBSCAN, and TCRdist sequence similarity was added for clustering within HLA-allele-positive subsets. Repertoires with fewer than 30,000 or more than 120,000 public chains, plus five repertoires with anomalous nucleotide sharing, were excluded from co-occurrence clustering. TCRdb's version of the immuneACCESS table is confined to in-frame rearrangements and falls short of the full clone set. An unresolved V gene accounts for under half of the shortfall where checked; the remainder is of unknown origin. Clone size and the V and J calls come from that table; the DNA yielded D and trimming. Here the sample has about 190,000 clones; around 67% occur a single time. Approximately 3.1% of the sample is in the top ten clones.

The germline V gene (reference sequence) specifies MNHNY as CDR1 and SVGAGI as CDR2. The CDR3 measures 14 amino acids from cysteine to phenylalanine. Only the CDR3 region is kept as DNA, spanning 42 bases read in frame from base 1. Points on this clone: Its antigen remains unidentified. Base qualities are missing; no much larger clone stands one base away.

The cohort comprised hundreds of healthy bone marrow donors. All cohort members were sampled while nominally healthy, although unrecorded immune exposures were likely present. The donor tested CMV seropositive and was one of the 289 seropositive cohort members. A peripheral blood sample was collected from each donor, and TCR beta sequencing was performed on peripheral blood mononuclear cells. The Qiagen DNeasy Blood Extraction Kit was used to extract genomic DNA from the blood cell samples. The source material was PBMCs. The chain was built from TRBV6-6 and TRBJ2-5, and 14 junction bases match TRBD2. The J call may be in error: the DNA end matches TRBJ2-7 better. The receptor was derived from a woman aged 25 to 39 in good health and CMV-seropositive. The CDR3 reads CASSRGLAGDEQYF. The base sequence is TGTGCCAGCAGTAGGGGACTAGCGGGAGACGAGCAGTACTTC.